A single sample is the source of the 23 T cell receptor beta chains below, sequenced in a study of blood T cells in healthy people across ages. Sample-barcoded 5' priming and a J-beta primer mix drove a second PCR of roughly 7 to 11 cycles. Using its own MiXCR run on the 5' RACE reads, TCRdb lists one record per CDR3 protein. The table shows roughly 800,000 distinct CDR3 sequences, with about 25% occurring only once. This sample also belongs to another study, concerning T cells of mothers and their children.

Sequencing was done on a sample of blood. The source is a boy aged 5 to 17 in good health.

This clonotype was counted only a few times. DNA of the CDR3: TGTGCCAGCAGTCCTGCGGGACAGGGGTCTCGGGGTGGCTACACCTTC. It is translated as CASSPAGQGSRGGYTF. The rearrangement joins TRBV6-6 to TRBJ1-2; 10 nucleotides agree with TRBD1. The CDR3 covers 16 residues. CDR1 is MNHNY and CDR2 is SVGAGI in the germline V gene (reference sequence). Trimming at V came to 5 bases and at J to 7 bases, leaving 13 bases not matched to a gene.

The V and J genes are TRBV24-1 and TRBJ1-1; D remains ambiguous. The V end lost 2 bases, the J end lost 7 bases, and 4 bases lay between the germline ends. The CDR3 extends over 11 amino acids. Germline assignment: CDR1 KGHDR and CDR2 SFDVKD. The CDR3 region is CATSDYGEAFF. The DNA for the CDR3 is TGTGCCACCAGTGATTATGGTGAAGCTTTCTTT.

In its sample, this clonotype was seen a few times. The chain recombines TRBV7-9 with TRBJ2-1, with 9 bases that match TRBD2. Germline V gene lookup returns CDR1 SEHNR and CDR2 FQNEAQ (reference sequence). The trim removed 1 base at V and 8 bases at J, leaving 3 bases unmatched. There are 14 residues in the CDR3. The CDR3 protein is CASSLEPSGDEQFF. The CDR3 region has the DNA TGTGCCAGCAGCTTAGAGCCTAGCGGGGATGAGCAGTTCTTC.

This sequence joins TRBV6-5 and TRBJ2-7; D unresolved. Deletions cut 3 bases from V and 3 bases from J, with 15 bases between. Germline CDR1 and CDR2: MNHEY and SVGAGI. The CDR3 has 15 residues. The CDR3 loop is CASSYYGSTFYEQYF. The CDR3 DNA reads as TGTGCCAGCAGTTATTACGGGTCCACTTTCTACGAGCAGTACTTC.

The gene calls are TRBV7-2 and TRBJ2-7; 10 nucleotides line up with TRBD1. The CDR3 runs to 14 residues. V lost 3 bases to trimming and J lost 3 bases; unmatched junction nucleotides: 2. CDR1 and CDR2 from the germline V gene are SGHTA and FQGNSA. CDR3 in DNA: TGTGCCAGCAGCTTCTGGACAGGGGGCTACGAGCAGTACTTC. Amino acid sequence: CASSFWTGGYEQYF.

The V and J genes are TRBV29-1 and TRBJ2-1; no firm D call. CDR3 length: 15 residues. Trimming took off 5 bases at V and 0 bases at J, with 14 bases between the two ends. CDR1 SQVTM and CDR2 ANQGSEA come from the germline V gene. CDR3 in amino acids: CSVKAWRSSYNEQFF. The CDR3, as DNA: TGCAGCGTTAAGGCTTGGCGAAGCTCCTACAATGAGCAGTTCTTC.

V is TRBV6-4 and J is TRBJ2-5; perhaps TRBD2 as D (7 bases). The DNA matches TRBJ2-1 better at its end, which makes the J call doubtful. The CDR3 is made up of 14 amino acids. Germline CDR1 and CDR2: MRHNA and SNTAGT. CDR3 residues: CASSEGGAGPWQFF. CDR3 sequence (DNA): TGTGCCAGCAGTGAAGGGGGAGCGGGACCATGGCAGTTCTTC.

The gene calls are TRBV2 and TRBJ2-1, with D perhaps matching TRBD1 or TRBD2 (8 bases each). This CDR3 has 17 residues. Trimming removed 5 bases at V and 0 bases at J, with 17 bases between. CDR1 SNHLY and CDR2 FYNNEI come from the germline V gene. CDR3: CASSPGGGRSSYNEQFF. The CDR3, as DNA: TGTGCCAGCAGTCCAGGGGGCGGGAGGAGCTCCTACAATGAGCAGTTCTTC.

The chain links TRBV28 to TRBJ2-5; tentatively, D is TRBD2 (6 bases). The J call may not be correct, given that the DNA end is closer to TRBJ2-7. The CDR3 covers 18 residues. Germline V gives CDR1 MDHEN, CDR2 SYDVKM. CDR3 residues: CASSLNAAGSASDYEQYF. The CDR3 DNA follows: TGTGCCAGCAGTTTAAATGCCGCGGGATCAGCGTCGGACTACGAGCAGTACTTC.

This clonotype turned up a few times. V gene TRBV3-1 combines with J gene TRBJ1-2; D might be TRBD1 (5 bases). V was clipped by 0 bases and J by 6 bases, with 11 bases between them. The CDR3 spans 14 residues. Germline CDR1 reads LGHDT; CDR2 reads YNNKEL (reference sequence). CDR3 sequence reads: CASSQDYRWNGYTF. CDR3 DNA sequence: TGTGCCAGCAGCCAAGATTACAGGTGGAATGGCTACACCTTC.

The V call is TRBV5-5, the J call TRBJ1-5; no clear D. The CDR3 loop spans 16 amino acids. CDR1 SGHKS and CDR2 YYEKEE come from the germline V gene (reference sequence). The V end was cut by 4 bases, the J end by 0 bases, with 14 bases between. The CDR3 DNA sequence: TGTGCCAGCAGCCCCGGAGCGGGGAATAGCAATCAGCCCCAGCATTTT. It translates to CASSPGAGNSNQPQHF.

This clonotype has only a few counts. CDR3 region: CASSQDSPGQIGNTGELFF. The CDR3, as DNA: TGCGCCAGCAGCCAAGATTCGCCGGGACAGATAGGGAACACCGGGGAGCTGTTTTTT. The rearrangement joins TRBV4-3 to TRBJ2-2; TRBD1 aligns across 7 bases. The CDR3 totals 19 residues. The V and J ends lost 0 bases and 1 base, in that order; junction bases with no gene match: 11. CDR1 is LGHNA and CDR2 is YSLEER in the germline V gene.

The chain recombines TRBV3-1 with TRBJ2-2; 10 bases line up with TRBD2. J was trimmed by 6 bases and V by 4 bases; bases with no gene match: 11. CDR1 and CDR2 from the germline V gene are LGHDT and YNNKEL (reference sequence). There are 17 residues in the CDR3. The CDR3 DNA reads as TGTGCCAGCAGCCCCCTGCCCCTCCTAGCGGGGGCCGGGGAGCTGTTTTTT. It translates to CASSPLPLLAGAGELFF.

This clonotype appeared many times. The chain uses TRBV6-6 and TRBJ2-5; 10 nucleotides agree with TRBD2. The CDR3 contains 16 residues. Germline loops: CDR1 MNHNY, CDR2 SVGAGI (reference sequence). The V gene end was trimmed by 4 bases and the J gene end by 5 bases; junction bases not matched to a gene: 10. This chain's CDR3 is CASSSEGSGRRETQYF. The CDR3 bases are TGTGCCAGCAGTTCCGAGGGTAGCGGGAGGAGGGAGACCCAGTACTTC.

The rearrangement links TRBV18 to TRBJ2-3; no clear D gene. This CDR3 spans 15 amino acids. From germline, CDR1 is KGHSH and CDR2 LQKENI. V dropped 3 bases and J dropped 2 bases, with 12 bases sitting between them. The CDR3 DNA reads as TGTGCCAGCTCACCGGAAATCCCCGACACAGATACGCAGTATTTT. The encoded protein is CASSPEIPDTDTQYF.

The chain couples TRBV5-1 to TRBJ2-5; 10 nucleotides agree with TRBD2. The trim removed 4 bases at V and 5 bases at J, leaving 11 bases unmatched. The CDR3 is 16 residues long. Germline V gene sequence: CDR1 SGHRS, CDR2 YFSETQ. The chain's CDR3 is CASSRTSGEAYETQYF. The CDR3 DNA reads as TGCGCCAGCAGCCGAACTAGCGGGGAGGCTTACGAGACCCAGTACTTC.

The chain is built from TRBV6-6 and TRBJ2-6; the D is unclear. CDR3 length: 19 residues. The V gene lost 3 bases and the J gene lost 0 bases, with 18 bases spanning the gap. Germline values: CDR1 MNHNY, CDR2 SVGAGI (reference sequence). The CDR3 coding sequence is TGTGCCAGCAGTTATATCGTTGGCCCTGCGACCTCTGGGGCCAACGTCCTGACTTTC. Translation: CASSYIVGPATSGANVLTF.

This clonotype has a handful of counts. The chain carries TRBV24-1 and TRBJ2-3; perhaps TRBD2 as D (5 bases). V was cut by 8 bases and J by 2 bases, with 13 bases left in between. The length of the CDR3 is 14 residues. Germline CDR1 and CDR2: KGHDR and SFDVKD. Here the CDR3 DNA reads TGTGCCACCACCCTAGCATCCGACACAGATACGCAGTATTTT. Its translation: CATTLASDTDTQYF.

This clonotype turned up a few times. The CDR3 sequence: CASAGPTDTQYF. The DNA for the CDR3 is TGTGCCAGCGCCGGCCCCACAGATACGCAGTATTTT. This chain uses TRBV9 with TRBJ2-3; D gene unclear. Between the trimmed V and J ends, which lost 7 bases and 2 bases, there was a span of 8 bases. CDR1 is SGDLS and CDR2 is YYNGEE in the germline V gene. The CDR3 is made up of 12 amino acids.

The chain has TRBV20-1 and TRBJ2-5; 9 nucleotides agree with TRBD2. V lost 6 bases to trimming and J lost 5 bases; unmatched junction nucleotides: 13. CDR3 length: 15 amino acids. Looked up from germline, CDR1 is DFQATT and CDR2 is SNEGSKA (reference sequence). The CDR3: CSAARLAGVGETQYF. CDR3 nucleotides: TGCAGTGCAGCCCGCTTAGCGGGGGTCGGGGAGACCCAGTACTTC.

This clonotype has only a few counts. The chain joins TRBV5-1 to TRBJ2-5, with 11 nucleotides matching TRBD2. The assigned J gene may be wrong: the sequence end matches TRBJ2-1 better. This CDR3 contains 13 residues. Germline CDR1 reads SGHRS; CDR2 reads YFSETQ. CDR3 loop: CATYGTSGNEQFF. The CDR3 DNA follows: TGCGCCACCTACGGGACTAGCGGCAATGAGCAGTTCTTC.

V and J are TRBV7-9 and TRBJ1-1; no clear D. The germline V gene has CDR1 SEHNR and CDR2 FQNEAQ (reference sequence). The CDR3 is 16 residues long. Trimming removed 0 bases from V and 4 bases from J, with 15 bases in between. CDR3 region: CASSLAVRRRTTEAFF. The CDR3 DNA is TGTGCCAGCAGCTTAGCAGTGAGAAGGCGGACCACTGAAGCTTTCTTT. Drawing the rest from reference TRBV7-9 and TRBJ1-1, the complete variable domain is DTGVSQNPRHKITKRGQNVTFRCDPISEHNRLYWYRQTLGQGPEFLTYFQNEAQLEKSRLLSDRFSAERPKGSFSTLEIQRTEQGDSAMYLCASSLAVRRRTTEAFFGQGTRLTVV.

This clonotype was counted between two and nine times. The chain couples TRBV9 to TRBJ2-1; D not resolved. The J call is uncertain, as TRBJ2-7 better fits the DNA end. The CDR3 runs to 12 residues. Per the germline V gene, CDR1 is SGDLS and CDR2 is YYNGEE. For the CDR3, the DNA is TGTGCCAGCAGCGTAGATGGCGTCGAGCAGTACTTC. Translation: CASSVDGVEQYF.